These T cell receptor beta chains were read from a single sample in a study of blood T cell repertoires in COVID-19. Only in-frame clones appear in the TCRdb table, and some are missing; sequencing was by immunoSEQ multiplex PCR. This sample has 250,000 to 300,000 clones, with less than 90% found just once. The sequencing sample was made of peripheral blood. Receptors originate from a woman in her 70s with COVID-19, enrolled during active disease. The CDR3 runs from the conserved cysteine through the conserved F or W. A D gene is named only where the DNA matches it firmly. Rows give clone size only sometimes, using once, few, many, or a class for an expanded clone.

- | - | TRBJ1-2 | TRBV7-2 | CASDPTTVRGYGYTF | TGTGCCAGCGACCCGACGACAGTGCGGGGCTATGGCTACACCTTC
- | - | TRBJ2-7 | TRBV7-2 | CASSLKPGESYEQYF | TGTGCCAGCAGCTTAAAGCCCGGGGAAAGTTACGAGCAGTACTTC
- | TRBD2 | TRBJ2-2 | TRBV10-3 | CAISESPGGGTGELFF | TGTGCCATCAGTGAGTCCCCGGGGGGAGGCACCGGGGAGCTGTTTTTT
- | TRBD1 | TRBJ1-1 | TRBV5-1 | CASSIYRGNTEAFF | TGCGCCAGCAGCATTTACAGGGGAAACACTGAAGCTTTCTTT
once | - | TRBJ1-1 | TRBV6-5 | CATQQGWGTEAFF | TGTGCCACCCAACAGGGTTGGGGCACTGAAGCTTTCTTT
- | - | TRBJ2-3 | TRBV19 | CASSIASGTRTDTQYF | TGTGCCAGTAGTATAGCATCGGGGACTCGCACAGATACGCAGTATTTT
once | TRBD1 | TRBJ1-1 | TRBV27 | CASSPGTVRDTEAFF | TGTGCCAGCAGTCCCGGGACAGTCAGGGACACTGAAGCTTTCTTT
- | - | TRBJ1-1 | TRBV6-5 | CASSFGTSSEAFF | TGTGCCAGCAGTTTCGGGACATCTTCTGAAGCTTTCTTT
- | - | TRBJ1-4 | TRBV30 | CAWSGVINEKLFF | TGTGCCTGGAGTGGAGTAATAAATGAAAAACTGTTTTTT
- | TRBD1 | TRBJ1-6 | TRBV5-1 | CASSARTQGVGSPLHF | TGCGCCAGCAGCGCGCGGACACAGGGGGTGGGTTCACCCCTCCACTTT
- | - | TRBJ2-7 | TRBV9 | CASSPTGSPFLQYF | TGTGCCAGCAGCCCTACAGGGTCCCCCTTTTTGCAGTACTTC
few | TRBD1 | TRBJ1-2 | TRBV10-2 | CASSRTGEWGYTF | TGCGCCAGCAGCCGGACAGGGGAGTGGGGCTACACCTTC
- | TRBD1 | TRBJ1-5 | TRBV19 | CASSIDDRGSLSNQPQHF | TGTGCCAGTAGTATAGACGACAGGGGCTCTCTTAGCAATCAGCCCCAGCATTTT
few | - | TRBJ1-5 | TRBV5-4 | CASSLAESNQPQHF | TGTGCCAGCAGCTTGGCTGAGAGCAATCAGCCCCAGCATTTT
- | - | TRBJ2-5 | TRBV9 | CASSVQQGPVETQYF | TGTGCCAGCAGCGTACAACAGGGTCCGGTAGAGACCCAGTACTTC
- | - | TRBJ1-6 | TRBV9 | CASSATTGTNSPLHF | TGTGCCAGCAGCGCGACCACAGGGACCAATTCACCCCTCCACTTT
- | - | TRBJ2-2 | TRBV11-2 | CASSLEVYNTGELFF | TGTGCCAGCAGCTTAGAGGTCTACAACACCGGGGAGCTGTTTTTT
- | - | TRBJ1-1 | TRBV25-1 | CASSEFGLEAFF | TGTGCCAGCAGTGAATTCGGTTTAGAAGCTTTCTTT
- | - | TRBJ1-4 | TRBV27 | CASSQRQENEKLFF | TGTGCCAGCAGTCAGCGACAGGAGAATGAAAAACTGTTTTTT
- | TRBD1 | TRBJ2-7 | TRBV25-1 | CASRAGTGAYEQYF | TGTGCCAGCAGAGCCGGGACAGGGGCCTACGAGCAGTACTTC
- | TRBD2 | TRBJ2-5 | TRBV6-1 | CASSEAFSGLAGTSYF | TGTGCCAGCAGTGAAGCTTTTTCGGGACTAGCGGGGACCTCGTACTTC
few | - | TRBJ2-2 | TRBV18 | CASSPQTATNTGELFF | TGTGCCAGCTCACCACAGACAGCAACGAACACCGGGGAGCTGTTTTTT
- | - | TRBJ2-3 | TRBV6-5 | CASIRVGTTDTQYF | TGTGCCAGCATTCGGGTCGGGACAACAGATACGCAGTATTTT
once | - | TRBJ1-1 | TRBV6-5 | CASISQGYTEAFF | TGTGCCAGCATTAGTCAGGGTTACACTGAAGCTTTCTTT
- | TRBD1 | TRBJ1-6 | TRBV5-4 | CASSLGRDRNSPLHF | TGTGCCAGCAGCTTGGGGCGGGACAGAAATTCACCCCTCCACTTT
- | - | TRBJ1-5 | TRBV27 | CASKAGYNQPQHF | TGTGCCAGCAAAGCGGGGTACAATCAGCCCCAGCATTTT
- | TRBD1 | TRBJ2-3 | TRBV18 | CASSPTGADTQYF | TGTGCCAGCTCACCTACAGGGGCAGATACGCAGTATTTT
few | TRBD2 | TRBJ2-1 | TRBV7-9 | CASSYGTSKANEQFF | TGTGCCAGCAGCTATGGGACTAGTAAGGCCAATGAGCAGTTCTTC
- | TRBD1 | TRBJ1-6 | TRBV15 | CATSSPWTGGPYNSPLHF | TGTGCCACCAGCAGTCCTTGGACAGGGGGGCCCTATAATTCACCCCTCCACTTT
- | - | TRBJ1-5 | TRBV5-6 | CASSLAGANQPQHF | TGTGCCAGCAGCTTGGCAGGGGCAAATCAGCCCCAGCATTTT
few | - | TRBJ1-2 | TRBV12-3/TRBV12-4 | CASSLGSNYGYTF | TGTGCCAGCAGTTTAGGCAGTAACTATGGCTACACCTTC
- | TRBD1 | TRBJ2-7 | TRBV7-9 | CASSPHGQDRDEQYF | TGTGCCAGCAGCCCGCACGGACAGGACCGAGACGAGCAGTACTTC
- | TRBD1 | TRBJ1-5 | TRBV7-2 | CASSVTGVKPQHF | TGTGCCAGCAGCGTGACAGGGGTGAAGCCCCAGCATTTT
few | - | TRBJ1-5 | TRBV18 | CASSTVNNQPQHF | TGTGCCAGCTCGACAGTAAACAATCAGCCCCAGCATTTT
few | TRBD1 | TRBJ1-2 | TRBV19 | CASSRDREVAYGYTF | TGTGCCAGTAGTAGAGACAGGGAGGTCGCCTATGGCTACACCTTC
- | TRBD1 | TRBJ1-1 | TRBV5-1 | CASSLGQGAAPNTEAFF | TGCGCCAGCAGCTTGGGACAGGGGGCGGCGCCGAACACTGAAGCTTTCTTT
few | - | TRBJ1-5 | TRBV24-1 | CATSLPGDSNQPQHF | TGTGCCACATCGTTGCCGGGGGATAGCAATCAGCCCCAGCATTTT
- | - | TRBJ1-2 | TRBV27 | CASSLSVGQINYGYTF | TGTGCCAGCAGTTTATCGGTGGGGCAGATTAACTATGGCTACACCTTC
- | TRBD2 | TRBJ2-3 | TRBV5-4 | CASSLGAGVTDTQYF | TGTGCCAGCAGCTTGGGGGCGGGGGTGACAGATACGCAGTATTTT
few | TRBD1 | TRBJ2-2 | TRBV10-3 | CAISRTGAATGELFF | TGTGCCATCAGTCGAACAGGGGCAGCGACCGGGGAGCTGTTTTTT
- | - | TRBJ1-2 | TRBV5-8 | CASSLAVGYTF | TGTGCCAGCAGCTTGGCTGTCGGCTACACCTTC
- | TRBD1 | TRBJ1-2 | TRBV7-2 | CASSHRDRNFYGYTF | TGTGCCAGCAGCCACCGGGACAGGAATTTCTATGGCTACACCTTC
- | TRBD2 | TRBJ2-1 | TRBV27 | CASSERGGRQFF | TGTGCCAGCAGCGAGCGGGGGGGCCGGCAGTTCTTC
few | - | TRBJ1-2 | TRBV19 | CASSSGYGYTF | TGTGCCAGTAGTAGCGGGTATGGCTACACCTTC
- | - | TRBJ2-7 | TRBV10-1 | CASSESIGEYEQYF | TGCGCCAGCAGTGAGTCGATAGGAGAATACGAGCAGTACTTC
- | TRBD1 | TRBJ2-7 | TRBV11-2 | CASSLGTGVLEQYF | TGTGCCAGCAGCTTAGGGACAGGGGTCTTGGAGCAGTACTTC
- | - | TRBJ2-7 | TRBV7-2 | CASSLDPSSYEQYF | TGTGCCAGCAGCTTAGACCCTAGCTCCTACGAGCAGTACTTC
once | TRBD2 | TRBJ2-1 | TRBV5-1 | CASSFLAGGLSSGYEQFF | TGCGCCAGCAGCTTCCTAGCGGGGGGACTATCCTCCGGGTATGAGCAGTTCTTC
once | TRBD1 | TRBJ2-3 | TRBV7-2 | CASSLGQGGIFPSVF | TGTGCCAGCAGCCTGGGACAGGGGGGCATTTTCCCGTCGGTTTTT
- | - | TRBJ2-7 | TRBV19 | CASSYRDIDEQYF | TGTGCCAGTAGCTACCGGGACATCGACGAGCAGTACTTC
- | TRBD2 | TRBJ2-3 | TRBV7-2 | CASSTQRGGQDTQYF | TGTGCCAGCAGCACTCAGCGGGGGGGGCAAGATACGCAGTATTTT